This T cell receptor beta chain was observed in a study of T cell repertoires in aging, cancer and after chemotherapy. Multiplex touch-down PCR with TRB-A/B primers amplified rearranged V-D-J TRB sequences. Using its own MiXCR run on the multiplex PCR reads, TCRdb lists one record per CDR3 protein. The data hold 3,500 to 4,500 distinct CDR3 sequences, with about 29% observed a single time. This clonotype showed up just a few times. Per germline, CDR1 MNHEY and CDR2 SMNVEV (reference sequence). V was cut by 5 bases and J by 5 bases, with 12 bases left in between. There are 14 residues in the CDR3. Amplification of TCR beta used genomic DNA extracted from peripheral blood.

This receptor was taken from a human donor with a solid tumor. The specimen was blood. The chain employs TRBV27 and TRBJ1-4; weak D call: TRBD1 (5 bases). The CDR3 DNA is TGTGCCAGCAGTCGCCGGGACGGGAATGAAAAACTGTTTTTT. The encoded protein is CASSRRDGNEKLFF.